These 28 T cell receptor beta chains came from one sample sequenced in a study of blood T cell repertoires in COVID-19. The repertoire was sequenced with immunoSEQ multiplex PCR; TCRdb's copy has only in-frame clones and lacks some. Of 25,000 to 40,000 clones listed, about 88% were seen once; the top ten hold around 15%. The specimen was peripheral blood. Source of these receptors: a human donor with active COVID-19. The donor label of this sample is uncertain.

The chain uses TRBV3-1 (or the pseudogene TRBV3-2) and TRBJ1-2; D not resolved. Germline lookup yields CDR1 LGHDT and CDR2 YNNKEL (reference sequence). V lost 1 base, J lost 4 bases, and 10 bases lay in between. There are 14 residues in the CDR3. The CDR3 loop reads CASSQVNSVYGYTF. In DNA, the CDR3 is TGTGCCAGCAGCCAAGTTAATTCGGTCTATGGCTACACCTTC.

This clone showed up just once. The genes are TRBV7-2 and TRBJ2-7; perhaps TRBD1 as D (6 bases). Germline V gives CDR1 SGHTA, CDR2 FQGNSA. This CDR3 is 15 amino acids long. Trimming pared 0 bases from V and 7 bases from J, leaving 16 bases between. CDR3 in DNA: TGTGCCAGCAGCTTAGCCGGTGGGGGCCAGGGGGAGCAGTACTTC. Its translation: CASSLAGGGQGEQYF.

CDR3 sequence reads: CASTIGLAISRDSPLHF. CDR3 sequence (DNA): TGTGCCAGCACCATAGGTCTGGCAATCTCCAGGGATTCACCCCTCCACTTT. This chain uses TRBV7-8 with TRBJ1-6, with a possible D match to TRBD1 (5 bases). This CDR3 is built from 17 residues. Germline CDR1 SGHVS, CDR2 FQNEAQ. Trimming pared 7 bases from V and 8 bases from J, leaving 24 bases between.

The genes are TRBV2 and TRBJ1-2; TRBD1 agrees at 7 bases. Losses at the gene ends were 3 bases for V and 6 bases for J; bases not matched to a gene: 16. Germline values: CDR1 SNHLY, CDR2 FYNNEI. The CDR3 has 17 amino acids. Here the CDR3 DNA reads TGTGCCAGCAGTGACCCCAGGACAGGTGGCCGAGGTGATGGCTACACCTTC. Its protein is CASSDPRTGGRGDGYTF.

V usage is TRBV11-3 and J usage is TRBJ2-3; D is ambiguous. Germline CDR1 reads SGHNT; CDR2 reads YENEEA. V lost 0 bases, J lost 4 bases, and 5 bases lay in between. CDR3 length: 13 amino acids. The CDR3 DNA sequence: TGTGCCAGCAGCTTAGAGGTAGCAGATACGCAGTATTTT. Amino acids: CASSLEVADTQYF.

This chain connects TRBV18 to TRBJ1-5, with 9 bases that match TRBD1. The CDR3 length is 14 residues. Germline V lookup: CDR1 KGHSH, CDR2 LQKENI. V lost 6 bases and J lost 5; bases outside the gene matches: 5. The CDR3 loop is CASSLTGGDQPQHF. The CDR3 DNA is TGTGCCAGCTCGCTGACAGGGGGTGATCAGCCCCAGCATTTT.

The chain employs TRBV24-1 and TRBJ2-3, with a weak D call TRBD1 (6 bases). The CDR3 loop spans 12 amino acids. Trimming left V 2 bases short and J 13 bases short, with 12 bases between. The germline V gene has CDR1 KGHDR and CDR2 SFDVKD. In DNA form, the CDR3 reads TGTGCCACCAGTGATTCAACAGGGCGTAAGTATTTT. Its translation: CATSDSTGRKYF.

The chain is built from TRBV29-1 and TRBJ1-5; TRBD1 agrees at 7 bases. V lost 4 bases to trimming and J lost 3 bases; unmatched junction nucleotides: 3. Per the germline V gene, CDR1 is SQVTM and CDR2 is ANQGSEA. The CDR3 has 13 amino acids. CDR3 nucleotide sequence: TGCAGCGTTGGACAGGGCGTCAATCAGCCCCAGCATTTT. This codes for CSVGQGVNQPQHF.

The chain carries TRBV5-5 and TRBJ1-1; D gene unclear. The germline V and J ends were trimmed by 3 bases and 6 bases, with 3 bases remaining between them. This CDR3 comprises 10 residues. CDR1 is SGHKS, CDR2 YYEKEE, per germline (reference sequence). The CDR3 DNA reads TGTGCCAGCAGCTCGTCTGAAGCTTTCTTT. It codes for CASSSSEAFF.

This chain connects TRBV20-1 to TRBJ2-7; 8 bases match TRBD1. CDR1 and CDR2 from the germline V gene are DFQATT and SNEGSKA (reference sequence). V gave up 3 bases and J gave up 6 bases; unmatched junction bases: 10. The CDR3 spans 14 residues. Here the CDR3 DNA reads TGCAGTGCTAGTCAGGGGGCCGATTCGAGCGAGCAGTACTTC. It yields the protein CSASQGADSSEQYF.

CDR3 in amino acids: CASSWPGNTEAFF. DNA for the CDR3: TGTGCCAGTAGTTGGCCGGGGAACACTGAAGCTTTCTTT. This rearrangement joins TRBV19 to TRBJ1-1; D remains unclear. CDR3 length equals 13 residues. V was clipped by 5 bases and J by 1 base, with 8 bases between them. The V gene's germline CDR1 is LNHDA and CDR2 SQIVND (reference sequence).

This chain connects TRBV6-5 to TRBJ2-2, with D perhaps TRBD1 (5 bases). Looked up from germline, CDR1 is MNHEY and CDR2 is SVGAGI. The V and J ends lost 6 bases and 3 bases respectively, with 8 bases between them. CDR3 size: 13 residues. CDR3 region: CASSDSYTGELFF. The CDR3 bases are TGTGCCAGCAGCGACAGCTACACCGGGGAGCTGTTTTTT.

This CDR3 is CASSHLDRGSYNEQFF. The CDR3 coding sequence is TGTGCCAGCAGCCACCTTGACCGGGGTTCCTACAATGAGCAGTTCTTC. This rearrangement joins TRBV4-2 to TRBJ2-1; possibly TRBD2 for D (5 bases). This CDR3 comprises 16 residues. Trimming pared 3 bases from V and 1 base from J, leaving 13 bases between. Per germline, CDR1 LGHNA and CDR2 YNFKEQ.

The chain joins TRBV19 to TRBJ2-1, with D perhaps TRBD1 (6 bases). CDR1 LNHDA and CDR2 SQIVND come from the germline V gene (reference sequence). The V end lost 3 bases, the J end lost 3 bases, and 9 bases lay between the germline ends. The CDR3 consists of 14 residues. The CDR3 DNA reads as TGTGCCAGTAGTATTGGGGGCGTCTACAATGAGCAGTTCTTC. Its protein product is CASSIGGVYNEQFF.

V is TRBV6-6 and J is TRBJ1-5, with 8 nucleotides matching TRBD1. V shed 5 bases, J shed 4 bases, and the junction held 4 bases outside the gene matches. Germline V CDR1 and CDR2: MNHNY, SVGAGI (reference sequence). The CDR3 sequence is 14 residues long. The DNA of the CDR3 is TGTGCCAGCAGTCCCAACAGGGGGAATCAGCCCCAGCATTTT. This translates into CASSPNRGNQPQHF.

The rearrangement uses TRBV12-3 or TRBV12-4 and TRBJ2-7; no firm D call. This CDR3 is built from 11 residues. Trimming left V 5 bases short and J 3 bases short, with 5 bases between. The DNA for the CDR3 is TGTGCCAGCAGTACGGGCTACGAGCAGTACTTC. Encoded protein: CASSTGYEQYF.

The chain is built from TRBV5-1 and TRBJ1-4, with TRBD1 as a possible D gene (6 bases). V was pared by 5 bases and J by 5 bases, with 10 bases between. Germline CDR1 and CDR2: SGHRS and YFSETQ. The CDR3 is 13 amino acids. CDR3 protein: CASSKQGNEKLFF. CDR3 coding DNA: TGCGCCAGCAGTAAACAGGGAAATGAAAAACTGTTTTTT.

The chain links TRBV19 to TRBJ2-1; 7 bases fit TRBD1. There are 17 residues in the CDR3. Germline V gene lookup returns CDR1 LNHDA and CDR2 SQIVND (reference sequence). V lost 7 bases and J lost 1; bases outside the gene matches: 13. The CDR3: CASTRTKTGVSYNEQFF. The CDR3, as DNA: TGTGCCAGTACCAGGACGAAAACAGGGGTTTCCTACAATGAGCAGTTCTTC.

The chain has TRBV12-3 or TRBV12-4 and TRBJ1-1; unclear D gene. The CDR3 consists of 13 residues. V lost 6 bases, J lost 1 base, and 9 bases lay in between. In nucleotides, the CDR3 is TGTGCCAGCAGGACAATGGAGAACACTGAAGCTTTCTTT. This sequence encodes CASRTMENTEAFF.

CDR3 protein: CASSIRGATSYEQYF. CDR3 sequence (DNA): TGTGCCAGCAGTATCAGGGGAGCCACCTCCTACGAGCAGTACTTC. V is TRBV6-5 and J is TRBJ2-7, with D perhaps matching TRBD1 (6 bases). The V end was cut by 5 bases, the J end by 0 bases, with 14 bases between. The V gene's germline CDR1 is MNHEY and CDR2 SVGAGI. CDR3 size: 15 residues.

CDR3 sequence: CASSRPGTEPYEQYF. As DNA, the CDR3 is TGTGCCAGCAGCCGACCCGGGACAGAACCCTACGAGCAGTACTTC. V and J are TRBV11-2 and TRBJ2-7; TRBD1 matches 7 bases. Germline trimming cut 5 bases from V and 2 bases from J; bases unmatched to any gene: 9. CDR1 and CDR2 from the germline V gene are SGHAT and FQNNGV. The length of the CDR3 is 15 residues. Looking up the rest from reference TRBV11-2 and TRBJ2-7 gives the full variable domain: EAGVAQSPRYKIIEKRQSVAFWCNPISGHATLYWYQQILGQGPKLLIQFQNNGVVDDSQLPKDRFSAERLKGVDSTLKIQPAKLEDSAVYLCASSRPGTEPYEQYFGPGTRLTVT.

The DNA of the CDR3 is TGTGCCAGCAGCGTAGGGTCGGGGGGCTACAATGAGCAGTTCTTC. This codes for CASSVGSGGYNEQFF. This rearrangement joins TRBV9 to TRBJ2-1; 7 bases fit TRBD2. Trimming removed 0 bases from V and 3 bases from J; junction bases left unmatched: 3. The length of the CDR3 is 15 residues. The germline V gene encodes CDR1 SGDLS and CDR2 YYNGEE.

This clone appeared a single time. The gene calls are TRBV4-1 and TRBJ2-3; 7 nucleotides agree with TRBD2. The trim removed 0 bases at V and 8 bases at J, leaving 5 bases unmatched. CDR1 MGHRA and CDR2 YSYEKL come from the germline V gene. This CDR3 region has 14 residues. The CDR3: CASSQERWGGTQYF. CDR3 DNA: TGCGCCAGCAGCCAAGAGAGGTGGGGGGGTACGCAGTATTTT.

This rearrangement joins TRBV4-3 to TRBJ1-2, with 11 bases identical to TRBD1. The trim removed 4 bases at V and 5 bases at J, leaving 3 bases unmatched. Germline values: CDR1 LGHNA, CDR2 YSLEER. The CDR3 sequence is 14 residues long. The CDR3 nucleotides are TGCGCCAGCAGCCCCGGGACAGGGGGTTATGGCTACACCTTC. Translating gives CASSPGTGGYGYTF.

The CDR3 bases are TGCAGTGCTAGTGACGCGGGGGTGAGCACAGATACGCAGTATTTT. Its protein is CSASDAGVSTDTQYF. The chain is built from TRBV20-1 and TRBJ2-3; 7 bases agree with TRBD2. V dropped 3 bases and J dropped 0; count of bases not matched to a gene: 6. CDR1 DFQATT and CDR2 SNEGSKA come from the germline V gene (reference sequence). The CDR3 sequence is 15 residues long.

The V call is TRBV2, the J call TRBJ1-4; no reliable D call. The CDR3 contains 15 residues. Between the trimmed V and J ends, which lost 6 bases and 6 bases, there was a span of 17 bases. The germline CDR1 and CDR2 sequences are SNHLY and FYNNEI. Here the CDR3 DNA reads TGTGCCAGCAGGACTTCGGCGAGTCCCCATGAAAAACTGTTTTTT. This codes for CASRTSASPHEKLFF.

This chain links TRBV10-3 with TRBJ2-7, with 8 bases that match TRBD1. The V gene end was trimmed by 9 bases and the J gene end by 5 bases; junction bases not matched to a gene: 9. The CDR3 sequence is 13 residues long. Germline V gene sequence: CDR1 ENHRY, CDR2 SYGVKD. The CDR3 region has the DNA TGTGCCATTACGGACAGGGTGGGTAACGAGCAGTACTTC. It specifies CAITDRVGNEQYF.

The chain carries TRBV5-1 and TRBJ2-3, with D possibly being TRBD1 (5 bases). CDR1 and CDR2 (germline): SGHRS, YFSETQ. This CDR3 contains 14 residues. Trimming took off 6 bases at V and 3 bases at J, with 14 bases between the two ends. The CDR3 sequence: CASTSGIETDTQYF. The CDR3 DNA sequence: TGCGCCAGCACCTCAGGGATAGAGACAGATACGCAGTATTTT.